The clone carrying this TCR beta chain was counted a few times. CDR3 size: 18 residues. Germline CDR1 MNHGY, CDR2 SAAAGT. Trimming removed 4 bases from V and 7 bases from J; junction bases left unmatched: 15. This table comes from immunoSEQ multiplex PCR, and its TCRdb copy is limited to in-frame clones, with some not included. The sample yields fewer than 1,500 clones, approximately 30% seen once. The sample comes from a study of T cells in localized non-small cell lung cancer. Adjacent lung, free of atypia, was sampled at least 2 cm from the tumor margin. The clonotype originates from a male donor at least 60 years old with stage I squamous cell lung carcinoma. Source: normal lung tissue next to the tumor, taken before any cancer treatment. This chain links TRBV6-8 with TRBJ1-6; TRBD1 aligns across 8 bases. CDR3 sequence (DNA): TGTGCCAGCAGTTCGACAGGGGAGACGGGTTATTGGAATTCACCCCTCCACTTT. Its protein is CASSSTGETGYWNSPLHF.